This record concerns one TCR beta chain sequence. Germline V CDR1 and CDR2: GTSNPN, SVGIG (reference sequence). Trimming took 5 bases from V and 8 from J, leaving 19 bases between them. This CDR3 has 14 amino acids. This specimen comes from a study of cytomegalovirus exposure and HLA in healthy donors. 13 Jbeta primers and 60 Vbeta primers were used for the PCR. The repertoire was sequenced with immunoSEQ multiplex PCR; TCRdb's copy has only in-frame clones and lacks some. The table records 120,000 or so clones, over 65% of them present only once. Sequencing input: PBMCs. The receptor's source is a woman between 50 and 59 years old in good health and CMV-seropositive. The J gene is TRBJ1-5, the V gene TRBV30; the D gene is possibly TRBD1 (6 bases). The CDR3 DNA reads as TGTGCCTGGGCTCCAGGCGGGGGCACGGAGCCCCAGCATTTT. Its translation is CAWAPGGGTEPQHF.